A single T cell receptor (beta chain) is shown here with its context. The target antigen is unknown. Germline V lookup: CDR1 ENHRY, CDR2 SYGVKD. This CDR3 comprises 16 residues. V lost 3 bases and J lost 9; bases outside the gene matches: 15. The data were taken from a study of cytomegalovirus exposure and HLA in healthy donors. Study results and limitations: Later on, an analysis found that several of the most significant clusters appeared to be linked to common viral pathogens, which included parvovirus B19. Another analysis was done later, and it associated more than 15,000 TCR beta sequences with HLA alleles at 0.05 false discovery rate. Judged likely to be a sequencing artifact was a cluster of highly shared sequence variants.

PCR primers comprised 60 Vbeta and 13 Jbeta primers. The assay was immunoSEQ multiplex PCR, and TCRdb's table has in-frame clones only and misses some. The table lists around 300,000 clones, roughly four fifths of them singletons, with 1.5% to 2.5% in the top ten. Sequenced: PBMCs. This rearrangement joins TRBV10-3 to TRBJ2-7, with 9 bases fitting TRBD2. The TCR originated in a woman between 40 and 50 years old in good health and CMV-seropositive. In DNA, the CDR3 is TGTGCCATCAGTGATAATCTTGGAGCGGGAGGAAGCCGGCAGTACTTC. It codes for CAISDNLGAGGSRQYF.